This passage covers 10 T cell receptor beta chains from one sample sequenced in a study of response to subunit inactivated influenza vaccine. Each CDR3 protein gets one entry after TCRdb re-called the RT-PCR reads with MiXCR. This sample carries around 750,000 distinct CDR3 sequences, around 21% of them seen once, and the ten largest clones take 9.5% to 13%. This specimen consisted of PBMCs from blood, obtained less than 6 days after vaccination. Every receptor here comes from a middle-aged man who received an inactivated influenza vaccine.

This clonotype was counted only a few times. CDR3 nucleotides: TGTGCCAGCAGCTTATATCTAGCGGGAACGGATACGCAGTATTTT. Its translation: CASSLYLAGTDTQYF. J is TRBJ2-3 and V is TRBV7-2; 9 nucleotides match TRBD2. Germline V gene data show CDR1 as SGHTA and CDR2 as FQGNSA. The trim removed 2 bases at V and 6 bases at J, leaving 6 bases unmatched. The CDR3 runs 15 residues.

The V call is TRBV7-2, the J call TRBJ2-7; D not resolved. CDR1 is SGHTA and CDR2 is FQGNSA in the germline V gene. With 3 bases removed from V and 2 bases from J, the gap between germline ends came to 8 bases. The CDR3 is 13 residues long. The CDR3 DNA sequence: TGTGCCAGCAGCTTGCCTATAGCCTACGAGCAGTACTTC. As protein: CASSLPIAYEQYF.

This clonotype showed up just a few times. The rearrangement uses TRBV6-2 or TRBV6-3 and TRBJ2-2, with D unresolved. From germline, CDR1 is MNHEY and CDR2 SVGEGT. The CDR3 loop spans 11 amino acids. V was pared by 7 bases and J by 10 bases, with 10 bases between. The DNA for the CDR3 is TGTGCCAGCAAAAGGGCTGCGGAGCTGTTTTTT. Translated, it gives CASKRAAELFF.

The CDR3 here is CASSPLSRLVGGELFF. CDR3 DNA sequence: TGTGCCAGCAGCCCATTGTCTCGACTAGTTGGCGGGGAGCTGTTTTTT. V usage is TRBV13 and J usage is TRBJ2-2; D possibly corresponds to TRBD2 (6 bases). V was cut by 5 bases and J by 7 bases, with 20 bases left in between. The CDR3 is made up of 16 amino acids. Per germline, CDR1 PRHDT and CDR2 FYEKMQ (reference sequence). Filled out from reference TRBV13 and TRBJ2-2, the complete variable domain reads AAGVIQSPRHLIKEKRETATLKCYPIPRHDTVYWYQQGPGQDPQFLISFYEKMQSDKGSIPDRFSAQQFSDYHSELNMSSLELGDSALYFCASSPLSRLVGGELFFGEGSRLTVL.

The chain links TRBV7-2 to TRBJ2-3; 13 bases agree with TRBD2. V gave up 5 bases and J gave up 7 bases; unmatched junction bases: 6. The germline V gene encodes CDR1 SGHTA and CDR2 FQGNSA. The CDR3 has 15 amino acids. The chain's CDR3 is CASSPTTSGGNTQYF. CDR3 coding DNA: TGTGCCAGCAGCCCCACGACTAGCGGGGGGAATACGCAGTATTTT.

The chain is built from TRBV28 and TRBJ2-3; D is unresolved. V was trimmed by 2 bases and J by 2 bases, leaving 11 bases between them. The CDR3 consists of 15 residues. Germline CDR1 and CDR2: MDHEN and SYDVKM. The CDR3 coding sequence is TGTGCCAGCAGTTTACTCAATACGGACACAGATACGCAGTATTTT. It specifies CASSLLNTDTDTQYF.

J is TRBJ2-2 and V is TRBV4-3, with unresolved D. Germline CDR1 and CDR2: LGHNA and YSLEER. Trimming took off 0 bases at V and 2 bases at J, with 16 bases between the two ends. The CDR3 runs 18 residues. CDR3 coding DNA: TGCGCCAGCAGCCAAGATTTAGCTAGGACCCTAAACACCGGGGAGCTGTTTTTT. Translation: CASSQDLARTLNTGELFF.

This clonotype occurred a few times. V is TRBV5-1 and J is TRBJ2-1; TRBD1 aligns across 9 bases. The CDR3 consists of 16 residues. Trimming cost V 3 bases and J 7 bases; bases outside gene matches: 11. Germline CDR1 is SGHRS and CDR2 is YFSETQ. CDR3: CASSSMPGQGGNEQFF. The DNA of the CDR3 is TGCGCCAGCAGCTCCATGCCGGGACAGGGAGGAAATGAGCAGTTCTTC.

This clonotype was observed a few times. The chain recombines TRBV4-3 with TRBJ2-1, with D possibly being TRBD2 (5 bases). V was trimmed by 2 bases and J by 4 bases, leaving 12 bases between them. The CDR3 length is 15 residues. The germline V gene encodes CDR1 LGHNA and CDR2 YSLEER. As DNA, the CDR3 is TGCGCCAGCAGCCAATCCCTAGCTCTTTACAATGAGCAGTTCTTC. Translating gives CASSQSLALYNEQFF.

This clonotype has a handful of counts. The V call is TRBV6-2 or TRBV6-3, the J call TRBJ2-5; tentative D call: TRBD2 (7 bases). V was clipped by 5 bases and J by 1 base, with 17 bases between them. Germline lookup yields CDR1 MNHEY and CDR2 SVGEGT. This CDR3 is built from 16 residues. CDR3 coding DNA: TGTGCCAGCAGTCCCATTGGGGGGGCCTTCCAAGAGACCCAGTACTTC. Its protein product is CASSPIGGAFQETQYF.